The 2 T cell receptor beta chains below come from one sample, sequenced in a study of T-cell memory formation after mild COVID-19. TCRdb recomputed calls from the 5' RACE reads with MiXCR, one row per CDR3 protein. The sample lists 530,000 or so distinct CDR3 sequences, around 16% occurring once. Source material: PBMCs or a T cell subset sorted from them (not recorded which). All receptors derive from an adult woman who had mild COVID-19 (a few samples of this study predate the infection). Cell type and time point are not known.

This chain uses TRBV3-1 with TRBJ2-5, with 9 bases matching TRBD2. V gave up 1 base and J gave up 5 bases; unmatched junction bases: 5. The CDR3 totals 15 residues. Germline CDR1 LGHDT, CDR2 YNNKEL (reference sequence). The CDR3 reads CASSQGLAGLETQYF. The CDR3 DNA follows: TGTGCCAGCAGCCAAGGGCTAGCGGGACTGGAGACCCAGTACTTC.

This rearrangement joins TRBV5-1 to TRBJ2-3; 7 positions agree with TRBD2. In germline, CDR1 is SGHRS, CDR2 YFSETQ. The CDR3 covers 13 residues. J gave up 1 base and V 4 bases, and 0 bases lay outside the gene matches. The CDR3 here is CASSREGTDTQYF. The CDR3 coding sequence is TGCGCCAGCAGCCGGGAGGGCACAGATACGCAGTATTTT.